This TCR beta chain is from a study of HIV-infected children after antiretroviral therapy interruption. Across the study: Continuous-treatment children had median age roughly 8 years, interruption over 9 years. General observations from the study: Naive CD4+ CDR3 sharing between time points fell after interruption began.

The TCR library was built from RNA with a 3' RACE protocol and unique molecular identifiers. TCRdb reprocessed the 3' RACE reads with MiXCR, giving one entry per CDR3 protein. The sample holds some 7,300 distinct CDR3 sequences; roughly 15% are singletons and the top ten take about an eighth. Regarding treatment: PENTA 11 planned treatment interruption arm or continuous ART arm. In its sample, this clonotype is medium-sized. Its antigen is not known. The sample was CD45RO+ CD8+ T cells from PBMCs, pooled from several time points, taken from a donor given antiretroviral therapy, either interrupted or continuous. Documented subset: memory CD8+ CD45RO+ CD45RA- T cells. This TCR was recovered from a pool of human donors with HIV.

This chain's CDR3 is CASNSQGAYGYTF. For the CDR3, the DNA is TGTGCCAGCAACTCACAGGGGGCCTATGGCTACACCTTC. V is TRBV5-6 and J is TRBJ1-2; the match to TRBD1 covers 9 bases. Germline CDR1 reads SGHDT; CDR2 reads YYEEEE. After removal of 6 bases from V and 4 bases from J, the junction contained 4 bases not matched to a gene. The CDR3 has 13 amino acids.